The 8 T cell receptor beta chains in this list originate from one sample, sequenced in a study of response to subunit inactivated influenza vaccine (dated by TCRdb to 2017 to 2018). The method was RT-PCR. Sequencer: Illumina HiSeq 2500. Using fastp trimming at Q25 and MiXCR clonotype assembly, TCRdb reanalyzed the public sequencing data and kept in-frame beta chains. Here each entry gathers all rows of one CDR3 protein and keeps the most common genes and DNA. A total of about half a million distinct CDR3 sequences appear in this sample, about 7.6% of them only once. About an eighth of the sample belongs to the ten largest clones. This specimen consisted of PBMCs from blood, obtained 23 to 25 months after vaccination. Every receptor here comes from a man aged 50 to 69 who received an inactivated influenza vaccine. Donor details come from another sample of the same person, matched by shared clones.

This clonotype was observed a few times. This rearrangement joins TRBV20-1 to TRBJ2-7, with TRBD2 matching 7 bases. Germline assignment: CDR1 DFQATT and CDR2 SNEGSKA (reference sequence). The CDR3 runs 15 residues. Trimming removed 6 bases from V and 5 bases from J; junction bases left unmatched: 16. The CDR3 sequence is CSAPAAGVRSNEQYF. The DNA of the CDR3 is TGCAGTGCCCCGGCGGCGGGAGTAAGGAGTAACGAGCAGTACTTC.

This clonotype turned up a few times. This chain uses TRBV6-5 with TRBJ2-1, with 8 bases lining up with TRBD1. Germline V lookup: CDR1 MNHEY, CDR2 SVGAGI. Trimming took 4 bases from V and 4 from J; bases not matched to a gene: 15. The CDR3 runs to 18 residues. CDR3 sequence reads: CASSFWAGGRNAYNEQFF. The CDR3 nucleotides read TGTGCCAGCAGTTTCTGGGCAGGGGGCAGAAATGCTTACAATGAGCAGTTCTTC.

This sequence joins TRBV11-2 and TRBJ2-3; 10 positions match TRBD2. Germline loops: CDR1 SGHAT, CDR2 FQNNGV. The V and J ends lost 2 bases and 1 base, in that order; junction bases with no gene match: 12. This CDR3 spans 19 amino acids. CDR3 nucleotide sequence: TGTGCCAGCAGCTTAAGGACTAGCGGAGCCCGGGGGGGCACAGATACGCAGTATTTT. Translation gives CASSLRTSGARGGTDTQYF.

The chain has TRBV7-9 and TRBJ2-2; D not certain. Trimming removed 3 bases from V and 4 bases from J, with 6 bases in between. The CDR3 length is 13 residues. The germline gives CDR1 SEHNR, CDR2 FQNEAQ (reference sequence). CDR3 sequence (DNA): TGTGCCAGCAGCTTTGGTAGCACCGGGGAGCTGTTTTTT. It codes for CASSFGSTGELFF.

In its sample, this clonotype was seen many times. The chain uses TRBV4-3 and TRBJ2-1; no clear D gene. V lost 0 bases and J lost 2, with 8 bases in between. The CDR3 has 15 residues. Germline lookup yields CDR1 LGHNA and CDR2 YSLEER. The CDR3 nucleotides read TGCGCCAGCAGCCAAGACCACCGGGCCTACAATGAGCAGTTCTTC. It is translated as CASSQDHRAYNEQFF.

V is TRBV20-1 and J is TRBJ2-1; 9 bases agree with TRBD2. The germline V gene has CDR1 DFQATT and CDR2 SNEGSKA (reference sequence). This CDR3 is built from 18 residues. Germline trimming cut 0 bases from V and 4 bases from J; bases unmatched to any gene: 13. CDR3 in DNA: TGCAGTGCTAGAGATCCTGGACTAGCGCCAGCTATATACAATGAGCAGTTCTTC. This encodes CSARDPGLAPAIYNEQFF.

Points on this clonotype: With a much larger clone just one base away, this may be a read error. The chain recombines TRBV4-2 with TRBJ1-3, with D possibly TRBD1 on 6 matching bases. Germline values: CDR1 LGHNA, CDR2 YNFKEQ. This CDR3 is 18 amino acids long. The CDR3 region is CAGSQDFGTPSSGNTIYF. In DNA, the CDR3 is TGTGCCGGCAGCCAAGATTTCGGGACACCAAGCTCTGGAAACACCATATATTTT.

This clonotype was observed a handful of times. The DNA of the CDR3 is TGTGCCAGCAGTGAGGCCAGGGTTAACGGGGAGCTGTTTTTT. Translating gives CASSEARVNGELFF. This chain joins TRBV2 and TRBJ2-2; D may be TRBD1 (5 bases). The ends were cut back, 3 bases at V and 7 bases at J, with 12 bases in the middle. The germline V gene has CDR1 SNHLY and CDR2 FYNNEI. The length of the CDR3 is 14 residues.